This T cell receptor (beta chain) was recorded in a study of cytomegalovirus exposure and HLA in healthy donors. For the study at large: Some 85 million unique TCRs, all from HLA-typed donors, were included in an early release of the data. Overall study results and limits: Further analysis, carried out later, found HLA-associated TCR beta chains more clonally expanded than equally common other chains. High sensitivity and specificity were reportedly achieved when the classifier diagnosed cytomegalovirus status. Later analysis suggested most CMV-associated TCR beta chains were HLA-restricted.

Germline V gene sequence: CDR1 SGHAT, CDR2 FQNNGV. CDR3 length: 13 residues. V shed 1 base and J shed 6 bases, with 10 bases lying between them. For this clone: The antigen remains undetermined.

Vbeta (60) and Jbeta (13) primers were used in the PCR. Repertoires were generated with immunoSEQ multiplex PCR, while TCRdb's copy carries only in-frame clones and drops some. In all, the sample yields about 130,000 clones. Sequencing used PBMCs. This chain connects TRBV11-2 to TRBJ2-7; D is undetermined. The sequence derives from a man between 25 and 39 years old in good health and CMV-seronegative. CDR3 nucleotide sequence: TGTGCCAGCAGCTTAGCCCGTGGCCCCGAGCAGTACTTC. Encoded protein: CASSLARGPEQYF.